This TCR beta chain was recovered during a study of cytomegalovirus exposure and HLA in healthy donors. The study, taken as a whole, reports: Specific recognition of CMV antigens was confirmed in vitro for a few chains (all CMV-associated). Subsequent analysis revealed that first-cohort TCR clusters tended to co-occur in the 130 or so validation repertoires.

V shed 0 bases and J shed 4 bases, with 13 bases lying between them. Germline lookup yields CDR1 SGDLS and CDR2 YYNGEE. This CDR3 spans 15 amino acids. Method: immunoSEQ multiplex PCR; TCRdb's copy keeps in-frame clones and lacks some. The sample consists of a few hundred thousand clones, about 90% of them appearing once. A note on this clone: The antigen is undetermined.

The chain links TRBV9 to TRBJ1-2; D gene uncertain. The sequence derives from a woman aged 18-29 years in good health and CMV-seronegative. Sequencing was performed on PBMCs. The CDR3 nucleotides are TGTGCCAGCAGCGTAGGCGTGAGGGATCCCTATGGCTACACCTTC. This codes for CASSVGVRDPYGYTF.